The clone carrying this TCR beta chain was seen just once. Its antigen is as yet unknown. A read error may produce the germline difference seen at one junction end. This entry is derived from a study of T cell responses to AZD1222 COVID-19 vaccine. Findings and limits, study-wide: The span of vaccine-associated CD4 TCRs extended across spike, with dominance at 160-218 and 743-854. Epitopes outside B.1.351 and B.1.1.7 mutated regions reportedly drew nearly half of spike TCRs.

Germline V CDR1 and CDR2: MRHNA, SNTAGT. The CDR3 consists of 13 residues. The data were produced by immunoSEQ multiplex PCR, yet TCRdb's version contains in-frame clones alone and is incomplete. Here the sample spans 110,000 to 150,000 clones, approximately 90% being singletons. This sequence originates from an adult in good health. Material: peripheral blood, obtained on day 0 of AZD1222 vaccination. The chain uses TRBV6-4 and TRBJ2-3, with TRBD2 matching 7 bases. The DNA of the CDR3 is TGTGCCAGCAGTGCTAGCGGCACGGATACGCAGTATTTT. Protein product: CASSASGTDTQYF.